The present entry profiles one TCR beta chain with its context. Seattle patient enrollment occurred during active infection, with longitudinal follow-up thereafter. These data are taken from a study of blood T cell repertoires in COVID-19. Measured with immunoSEQ multiplex PCR; TCRdb has only the in-frame clones, and not every one. The sample yields under 450,000 clones, around nine tenths seen once. This clonotype was obtained from a woman in her forties with COVID-19, enrolled during active disease. Sequenced input: peripheral blood.

This CDR3 reads CASSATGRSNQPQHF. The CDR3 DNA sequence: TGTGCCAGCAGTGCGACAGGGAGGAGCAATCAGCCCCAGCATTTT. The chain joins TRBV9 to TRBJ1-5; 7 positions agree with TRBD1. The CDR3 runs 15 residues. From germline, CDR1 is SGDLS and CDR2 YYNGEE. The V segment lost 5 bases and the J segment 1 base; nucleotides outside the gene matches: 6.